Listed below are T cell receptor beta chains from one sample, sequenced in a study of blood T cell repertoires in COVID-19. TCRdb's copy holds only in-frame clones and misses some; the assay was immunoSEQ multiplex PCR. Found here are roughly 150,000 clones, approximately 93% of them singletons; the top ten hold 1.5% to 2.5%. Sequencing used peripheral blood. The receptor source for this set is a woman aged 55-69 years with COVID-19, enrolled during active disease. Each CDR3 is given without its conserved first and last residue. Each record gives: J gene, V gene, CDR3 protein.

>TRBJ1-2|TRBV4-3
ASSWTGGNQASYT
>TRBJ2-7|TRBV6-6
ASRATTGGVVHEQY
>TRBJ2-2|TRBV18
ASSPPGARTGELF
>TRBJ1-6|TRBV5-1
ASRQDTNSPLH
>TRBJ1-1|TRBV7-8
ASSLVVDVAGGEAF
>TRBJ1-5|TRBV5-5
ASSLPGAGGNQPQH
>TRBJ2-5|TRBV3-1/TRBV3-2
ASSPRGGGETQY
>TRBJ1-3|TRBV19
ASNPSTARSGNTIY
>TRBJ2-3|TRBV25-1
ASRGQGSTDTQY
>TRBJ1-1|TRBV18
ASSRTENTEAF
>TRBJ2-5|TRBV21-1
ASSKVWTTAQETQY
>TRBJ1-2|TRBV7-9
ASSPITVYGYT
>TRBJ1-2|TRBV12-5
ASGLLPRATGVRYGYT
>TRBJ2-1|TRBV11-3
ASSTGTSGGIEQF
>TRBJ2-1|TRBV14
ASSPQGEQF
>TRBJ2-3|TRBV5-4
ASSPGTSGGPYPSTDTQY
>TRBJ1-5|TRBV9
ASSVGSMNQPQH
>TRBJ1-3|TRBV30
AWAAENTIY
>TRBJ1-1|TRBV3-1/TRBV3-2
ASSQDWDTVNTEAF
>TRBJ1-2|TRBV9
ASSVALEGDYGYT
>TRBJ1-2|TRBV4-1
ASSQDSGTDRTYGYT